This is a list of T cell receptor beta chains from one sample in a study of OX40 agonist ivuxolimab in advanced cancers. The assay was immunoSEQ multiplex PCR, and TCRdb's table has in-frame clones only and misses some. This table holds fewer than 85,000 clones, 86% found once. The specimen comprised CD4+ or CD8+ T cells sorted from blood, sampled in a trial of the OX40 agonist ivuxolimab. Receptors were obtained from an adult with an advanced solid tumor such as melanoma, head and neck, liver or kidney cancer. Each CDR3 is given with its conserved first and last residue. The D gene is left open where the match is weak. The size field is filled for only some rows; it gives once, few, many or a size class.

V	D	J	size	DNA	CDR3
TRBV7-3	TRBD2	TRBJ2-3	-	TGTGCCAGCAGCTTAAACGGGGGGGCGACAGATACGCAGTATTTT	CASSLNGGATDTQYF
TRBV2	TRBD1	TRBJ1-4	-	TGTGCCAGCAGCACAGGGGCCCCTAATGAAAAACTGTTTTTT	CASSTGAPNEKLFF
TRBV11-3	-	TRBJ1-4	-	TGTGCCAGCAGCCACTTACAGGGCCCTAATGAAAAACTGTTTTTT	CASSHLQGPNEKLFF
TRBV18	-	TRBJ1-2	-	TGTGCCAGCGGATATCAGGGGGGCTACACCTTC	CASGYQGGYTF
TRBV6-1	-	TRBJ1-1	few	TGTGCCAGCAGTGTAGCAGGCTGGGCCAACACTGAAGCTTTCTTT	CASSVAGWANTEAFF
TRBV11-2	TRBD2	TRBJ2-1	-	TGTGCCAGCAGCTTAGCGGGACTAGGCAATGAGCAGTTCTTC	CASSLAGLGNEQFF
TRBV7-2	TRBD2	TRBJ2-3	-	TGTGCCAGCAGCTTACAGCGGGGTTCCACAGATACGCAGTATTTT	CASSLQRGSTDTQYF
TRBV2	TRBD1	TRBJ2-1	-	TGTGCCAGCAGGGACAGGGGATGGAATGAGCAGTTCTTC	CASRDRGWNEQFF
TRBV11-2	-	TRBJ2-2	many	TGTGCCAGCAGCTTAGAGCCGGGCGGGGAGCTGTTTTTT	CASSLEPGGELFF
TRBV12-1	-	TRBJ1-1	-	TGTGCCAGCAGCTCCGGCGGGGGGCACACTGAAGCTTTCTTT	CASSSGGGHTEAFF
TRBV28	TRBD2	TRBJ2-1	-	TGTGCCAGCTGCGGCGGGGGGGAGAATGAGCAGTTCTTC	CASCGGGENEQFF
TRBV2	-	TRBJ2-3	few	TGTGCCAGCAGTGAAATGAGTACGCAGTATTTT	CASSEMSTQYF
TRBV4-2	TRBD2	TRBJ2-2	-	TGTGCCAGCAGCCTACTCCGGGGACAGACTAGCGGGGGGTTTAACACCGGGGAGCTGTTTTTT	CASSLLRGQTSGGFNTGELFF
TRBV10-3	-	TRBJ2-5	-	TGTGCCATCAGTGTGGCAGGGCAAGAGACCCAGTACTTC	CAISVAGQETQYF
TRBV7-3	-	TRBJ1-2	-	TGTGCCAGCAGCCCCGGGGGGGAGGGCTATGGCTACACCTTC	CASSPGGEGYGYTF
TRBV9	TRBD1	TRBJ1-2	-	TGTGCCAGCAGCGCCACAGGGGCCTATGGCTACACCTTC	CASSATGAYGYTF
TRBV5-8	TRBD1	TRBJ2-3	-	TGTGCCAGCAGCTTGGGGACAGGGGGCATCGGGGTCGGCACAGATACGCAGTATTTT	CASSLGTGGIGVGTDTQYF
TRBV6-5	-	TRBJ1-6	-	TGTGCCAGCAGTCTGCCAGGGCCTAATTCACCCCTCCACTTT	CASSLPGPNSPLHF
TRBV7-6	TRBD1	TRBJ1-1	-	TGTGCCAGCAGCCCCCGGACAGGGGAGAACACTGAAGCTTTCTTT	CASSPRTGENTEAFF
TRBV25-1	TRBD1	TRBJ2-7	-	TGTGCCAGCAGTGTTCCAGGGGGATACTACGAGCAGTACTTC	CASSVPGGYYEQYF
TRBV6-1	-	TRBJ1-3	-	TGTGCCAGCAGTGAACTAGGGGGTGGAAACACCATATATTTT	CASSELGGGNTIYF
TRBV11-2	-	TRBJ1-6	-	TGTGCCAGCAGCTTAGATGGGGGGCTGAGTAATTCACCCCTCCACTTT	CASSLDGGLSNSPLHF
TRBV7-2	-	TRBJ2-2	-	TGTGCCAGCAGCTTAGTGGGGAACACCGGGGAGCTGTTTTTT	CASSLVGNTGELFF
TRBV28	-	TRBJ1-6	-	TGTGCCAGCAGTTTCCCCTCCGCGAATTCACCCCTCCACTTT	CASSFPSANSPLHF
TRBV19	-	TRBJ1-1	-	TGTGCCAGTAGTATTCAGGGGAACACTGAAGCTTTCTTT	CASSIQGNTEAFF
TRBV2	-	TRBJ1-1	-	TGTGCCAGCTCGGAGGGAGGGGATTGGACTGAAGCTTTCTTT	CASSEGGDWTEAFF
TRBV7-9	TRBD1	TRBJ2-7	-	TGTGCCAGCAGCCGGAACAGGGGGTTGATATCCTACGAGCAGTACTTC	CASSRNRGLISYEQYF
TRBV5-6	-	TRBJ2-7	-	TGTGCCAGCAGCTTGAACTACGAGCAGTACTTC	CASSLNYEQYF
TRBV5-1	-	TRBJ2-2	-	TGCGCCAGCAGCATGGGGGCAGGAGCCGGGGAGCTGTTTTTT	CASSMGAGAGELFF
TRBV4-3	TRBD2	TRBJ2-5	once	TGCGCCAGCAGCCAAGAACTAGCGGGGGGTCGGGAGACCCAGTACTTC	CASSQELAGGRETQYF